These 24 T cell receptor beta chains originate from one sample sequenced in a study of T cells in tuberculosis. As for time point: new active TB diagnosis, blood taken before or within 7 days of starting treatment. Here immunoSEQ multiplex PCR was the method, and the copy in TCRdb shows in-frame clones only, minus some. The top ten clones hold around 6.5% of a sample with tens of thousands of clones, 90% to 95% of them seen once. The source was PBMCs, collected at tuberculosis diagnosis. These receptors were collected from an adult with tuberculosis.

The J gene is TRBJ1-1, the V gene TRBV11-2; 7 nucleotides agree with TRBD1. The V gene end was trimmed by 5 bases and the J gene end by 0 bases; junction bases not matched to a gene: 3. The CDR3 loop spans 14 amino acids. Germline assignment: CDR1 SGHAT and CDR2 FQNNGV. The CDR3 sequence is CASSGGTVNTEAFF. The CDR3 DNA sequence: TGTGCCAGCAGCGGCGGGACAGTGAACACTGAAGCTTTCTTT.

V gene TRBV5-1 combines with J gene TRBJ2-3; 7 bases match TRBD2. Germline V gene sequence: CDR1 SGHRS, CDR2 YFSETQ. This CDR3 contains 14 residues. V lost 2 bases to trimming and J lost 4 bases; unmatched junction nucleotides: 4. The CDR3 region is CASSFKRGSDTQYF. CDR3 sequence (DNA): TGCGCCAGCAGCTTTAAGCGGGGTTCAGATACGCAGTATTTT.

The chain uses TRBV5-6 and TRBJ1-1; D may be TRBD1 (5 bases). From germline, CDR1 is SGHDT and CDR2 YYEEEE. The V end lost 1 base, the J end lost 5 bases, and 21 bases lay between the germline ends. CDR3 length equals 17 residues. The CDR3 region is CASSLTYQGPEWTEAFF. For the CDR3, the DNA is TGTGCCAGCAGCTTGACCTACCAGGGTCCAGAGTGGACTGAAGCTTTCTTT.

V and J are TRBV9 and TRBJ1-3; 7 nucleotides match TRBD1. The ends lost 4 bases at V and 4 bases at J; junction bases unmatched: 17. Germline assignment: CDR1 SGDLS and CDR2 YYNGEE. The CDR3 is 18 amino acids. The CDR3 DNA follows: TGTGCCAGCAGCCCTCCATCGACAGGGAATAAGAGGGGAAACACCATATATTTT. It codes for CASSPPSTGNKRGNTIYF.

This clone was counted between two and nine times. V and J are TRBV7-2 and TRBJ1-3; D might be TRBD1 (5 bases). Trimming took off 2 bases at V and 0 bases at J, with 17 bases between the two ends. CDR3 size: 18 residues. Germline CDR1 SGHTA, CDR2 FQGNSA. In DNA form, the CDR3 reads TGTGCCAGCAGCTTACAGGGCGGCAGGGCTCTCTCTGGAAACACCATATATTTT. It translates to CASSLQGGRALSGNTIYF.

The gene calls are TRBV2 and TRBJ1-6, with 7 bases aligning to TRBD1. CDR1 and CDR2 (germline): SNHLY, FYNNEI. The CDR3 has 18 residues. The V segment lost 4 bases and the J segment 0 bases; nucleotides outside the gene matches: 9. CDR3 bases: TGTGCCAGCAGTGGACAGGGCTCCAAAAGCTCCTATAATTCACCCCTCCACTTT. Residues: CASSGQGSKSSYNSPLHF.

The V and J genes are TRBV6-1 and TRBJ2-7; TRBD2 matches 8 bases. V trimming: 4 bases; J trimming: 2 bases; junction bases outside the gene matches: 7. In germline, CDR1 is MNHNS, CDR2 SASEGT. This CDR3 has 15 residues. The CDR3 loop is CASSVSGNRAYEQYF. CDR3 nucleotide sequence: TGTGCCAGCAGTGTTAGCGGGAATCGTGCCTACGAGCAGTACTTC.

V and J are TRBV7-8 and TRBJ2-7; 10 bases agree with TRBD1. V was clipped by 4 bases and J by 3 bases; unmatched bases: 6. This CDR3 comprises 15 residues. Germline CDR1 and CDR2: SGHVS and FQNEAQ. DNA of the CDR3: TGTGCCAGCAGCTCTGAAGGGACAGGGGTCTACGAGCAGTACTTC. Protein product: CASSSEGTGVYEQYF.

The rearrangement joins TRBV19 to TRBJ1-2; D is undetermined. Germline V CDR1 and CDR2: LNHDA, SQIVND (reference sequence). Deletions cut 6 bases from V and 4 bases from J, with 18 bases between. There are 15 residues in the CDR3. Here the CDR3 reads CASSTIRKESYGYTF. CDR3 bases: TGTGCCAGTAGCACGATCAGAAAAGAATCCTATGGCTACACCTTC.

The chain uses TRBV2 and TRBJ2-7; 9 nucleotides line up with TRBD1. The V and J ends lost 2 bases and 3 bases, in that order; junction bases with no gene match: 5. CDR3 length: 15 amino acids. In germline, CDR1 is SNHLY, CDR2 FYNNEI. CDR3 nucleotide sequence: TGTGCCAGCAGTGAACAGGGGACAGGGTACTACGAGCAGTACTTC. It translates to CASSEQGTGYYEQYF. The full variable domain, its missing parts supplied by reference TRBV2 and TRBJ2-7, is EPEVTQTPSHQVTQMGQEVILRCVPISNHLYFYWYRQILGQKVEFLVSFYNNEISEKSEIFDDQFSVERPDGSNFTLKIRSTKLEDSAMYFCASSEQGTGYYEQYFGPGTRLTVT.

The sample holds one count of this clone. The chain uses TRBV9 and TRBJ2-2; 7 nucleotides match TRBD2. CDR3 size: 16 residues. V lost 0 bases and J lost 5; bases outside the gene matches: 7. Looked up from germline, CDR1 is SGDLS and CDR2 is YYNGEE. The CDR3 spells CASSVALREETGELFF. CDR3 DNA sequence: TGTGCCAGCAGCGTAGCTCTACGGGAGGAGACCGGGGAGCTGTTTTTT.

The chain carries TRBV4-3 and TRBJ2-2; TRBD2 matches 7 bases. The germline V gene has CDR1 LGHNA and CDR2 YSLEER. CDR3 length: 16 amino acids. The V segment lost 4 bases and the J segment 5 bases; nucleotides outside the gene matches: 10. Written as DNA, the CDR3 is TGCGCCAGCAGCCGAGCTGGCGGGGGAGGGACCGGGGAGCTGTTTTTT. This sequence encodes CASSRAGGGGTGELFF.

The count of this clone is one. The chain employs TRBV27 and TRBJ2-3; 7 bases are shared with TRBD2. The J segment lost 2 bases and the V segment lost 10 bases, leaving 6 bases of the junction unmatched. Looked up from germline, CDR1 is MNHEY and CDR2 is SMNVEV (reference sequence). This CDR3 has 13 amino acids. DNA for the CDR3: TGTGCCACCGGACTAGGGGACACAGATACGCAGTATTTT. Protein sequence: CATGLGDTDTQYF.

The J gene is TRBJ1-3, the V gene TRBV30; D gene ambiguous. Trimming removed 0 bases from V and 0 bases from J, with 12 bases in between. Germline loops: CDR1 GTSNPN, CDR2 SVGIG (reference sequence). The CDR3 totals 16 residues. The CDR3 reads CAWSVLSLRSGNTIYF. The DNA of the CDR3 is TGTGCCTGGAGTGTACTATCTCTCCGCTCTGGAAACACCATATATTTT.

The count of this clone is one. This rearrangement joins TRBV5-1 to TRBJ1-6, with D uncertain. CDR3 size: 15 residues. V shed 4 bases and J shed 13 bases, with 21 bases lying between them. Germline CDR1 SGHRS, CDR2 YFSETQ. This CDR3 is CASSLTEGREHPLHF. The CDR3 nucleotides are TGCGCCAGCAGCCTAACCGAAGGAAGGGAGCATCCCCTCCACTTT. Combining the CDR3 with reference TRBV5-1 and TRBJ1-6 gives the whole variable domain KAGVTQTPRYLIKTRGQQVTLSCSPISGHRSVSWYQQTPGQGLQFLFEYFSETQRNKGNFPGRFSGRQFSNSRSEMNVSTLELGDSALYLCASSLTEGREHPLHFGNGTRLTVT.

The V call is TRBV6-1, the J call TRBJ2-7, with D possibly being TRBD1 (5 bases). This CDR3 spans 14 amino acids. CDR1 MNHNS and CDR2 SASEGT come from the germline V gene. The V and J ends lost 1 base and 5 bases respectively, with 12 bases between them. The CDR3 bases are TGTGCCAGCAGTGAAGAAGCCAGGGCCCACGAGCAGTACTTC. Protein: CASSEEARAHEQYF.

The rearrangement links TRBV7-9 to TRBJ1-5, with D possibly being TRBD1 (5 bases). Trimming stripped 5 bases from V and 2 bases from J, with 16 bases between. This CDR3 comprises 16 residues. Germline loops: CDR1 SEHNR, CDR2 FQNEAQ (reference sequence). CDR3 sequence: CASSQYPRQRNQPQHF. The CDR3 DNA reads TGTGCCAGCAGCCAATACCCCCGACAGCGCAATCAGCCCCAGCATTTT.

The chain links TRBV5-1 to TRBJ2-7; 8 bases fit TRBD2. The ends lost 0 bases at V and 7 bases at J; junction bases unmatched: 6. The CDR3 consists of 14 residues. Germline CDR1 reads SGHRS; CDR2 reads YFSETQ. The CDR3 spells CASSLAGGEGEQYF. CDR3 DNA sequence: TGCGCCAGCAGCTTGGCCGGGGGGGAAGGGGAGCAGTACTTC.

V is TRBV18 and J is TRBJ1-4; D gene uncertain. The CDR3 contains 13 residues. Trimming stripped 0 bases from V and 8 bases from J, with 7 bases between. Germline CDR1 and CDR2: KGHSH and LQKENI. The CDR3 coding sequence is TGTGCCAGCTCACCACCCCCGGGGGAAAAACTGTTTTTT. Translation: CASSPPPGEKLFF.

The V gene is TRBV6-5, the J gene TRBJ1-2, with D tentatively TRBD1 (5 bases). This CDR3 has 12 residues. V was shortened by 7 bases and J by 5 bases, with 11 bases between the two germline ends. CDR1 MNHEY and CDR2 SVGAGI come from the germline V gene. CDR3 in amino acids: CASTYGGYGYTF. The CDR3 DNA is TGTGCCAGCACCTACGGGGGATATGGCTACACCTTC.

The chain joins TRBV11-2 to TRBJ1-2, with 8 bases lining up with TRBD1. V was clipped by 4 bases and J by 3 bases; unmatched bases: 4. The CDR3 extends over 14 amino acids. From germline, CDR1 is SGHAT and CDR2 FQNNGV. The CDR3 DNA reads as TGTGCCAGCAGCTACGACAGGGGAGACTATGGCTACACCTTC. It is translated as CASSYDRGDYGYTF.

The chain links TRBV18 to TRBJ2-7, with 7 nucleotides matching TRBD2. The V gene end was trimmed by 3 bases and the J gene end by 2 bases; junction bases not matched to a gene: 10. The CDR3 covers 16 residues. CDR1 is KGHSH and CDR2 is LQKENI in the germline V gene. The CDR3 DNA reads as TGTGCCAGCTCACCGGCCCGGGGAAGCGGGGCCTACGAGCAGTACTTC. Translation: CASSPARGSGAYEQYF.

The rearrangement joins TRBV11-2 to TRBJ1-1; 9 bases fit TRBD1. The CDR3 runs 15 residues. V lost 6 bases to trimming and J lost 5 bases; unmatched junction nucleotides: 10. The germline V gene has CDR1 SGHAT and CDR2 FQNNGV. The CDR3 region is CASSWTGDIRTEAFF. The CDR3 DNA is TGTGCCAGCAGTTGGACAGGGGACATTAGGACTGAAGCTTTCTTT.

The chain couples TRBV7-3 to TRBJ2-1; 9 nucleotides agree with TRBD2. The CDR3 has 15 amino acids. CDR1 and CDR2 (germline): SGHTA, FQGTGA. The ends lost 3 bases at V and 7 bases at J; junction bases unmatched: 7. CDR3 protein: CASSLAGLALNEQFF. The DNA for the CDR3 is TGTGCCAGCAGCTTGGCGGGACTAGCCTTGAATGAGCAGTTCTTC. Full variable domain (missing parts from reference TRBV7-3 and TRBJ2-1): GAGVSQTPSNKVTEKGKYVELRCDPISGHTALYWYRQSLGQGPEFLIYFQGTGAADDSGLPNDRFFAVRPEGSVSTLKIQRTERGDSAVYLCASSLAGLALNEQFFGPGTRLTVL.